This TCR beta chain derives from a study of blood T cells in healthy people across ages. Alongside a J-beta primer mix, a sample-barcoded 5' primer served in a second PCR lasting roughly 6 to 11 cycles. From the 5' RACE reads, TCRdb called clonotypes with MiXCR, one entry per CDR3 protein. The data show about 930,000 distinct CDR3 sequences, with about 28% seen just once and about a tenth held by the top ten. Germline-derived CDR1 and CDR2 are SGDLS and YYNGEE. The junction had 5 bases not matched to a gene; V was cut back by 0 bases and J by 2 bases. The length of the CDR3 is 16 residues. This clonotype occurred a few times. The same sample was also used in a study of T cells of mothers and their children.

The source material was blood. The clonotype was recovered from a woman aged 40-49 years in good health. This chain joins TRBV9 and TRBJ2-7, with 10 nucleotides matching TRBD1. This CDR3 reads CASSVDRQGAPYEQYF. The CDR3 bases are TGTGCCAGCAGCGTAGACAGACAGGGGGCACCCTACGAGCAGTACTTC.